These T cell receptor beta chains were read from a single sample in a study of identifying expanded T cells in peripheral blood. Profiling relied on immunoSEQ multiplex PCR, and the TCRdb table lists in-frame clones only, not all of them. The sample includes over 75,000 clones, 88% of them seen just once. Source material: blood. These receptors came from a person aged 18 to 70 in good health. Each CDR3 is given with its conserved first and last residue. D genes are given only for firm matches. Size is stated for part of the rows, as once, few or many counts, or as a class when the clone is expanded.

>TRBV28|NA|NA|TRBJ2-3
CASKRDSTDTQYF
TGTGCCAGCAAACGGGACAGCACAGATACGCAGTATTTT
>TRBV5-1|NA|NA|TRBJ2-7
CASSSSSYEQYF
TGCGCCAGCAGCTCAAGCTCCTACGAGCAGTACTTC
>TRBV6-1|few|NA|TRBJ1-1
CASSKGVGAYTEAFF
TGTGCCAGCAGTAAAGGAGTAGGGGCGTACACTGAAGCTTTCTTT
>TRBV6-4|NA|NA|TRBJ2-2
CASSDSPTGELFF
TGTGCCAGCAGTGACTCGCCCACCGGAGAGCTGTTTTTT
>TRBV9|once|NA|TRBJ2-1
CASSVEGVNEQFF
TGTGCCAGCAGCGTAGAAGGGGTCAATGAGCAGTTCTTC
>TRBV25-1|once|NA|TRBJ2-5
CASSEGSSTKETQYF
TGTGCCAGCAGTGAAGGGAGCAGCACAAAAGAGACCCAGTACTTC
>TRBV6-1|NA|TRBD2|TRBJ2-1
CASTGTSGGADEQFF
TGTGCCAGCACCGGTACTAGCGGGGGTGCGGATGAGCAGTTCTTC
>TRBV9|NA|NA|TRBJ2-7
CASSANPAQVNLYEQYF
TGTGCCAGCAGCGCCAACCCCGCCCAGGTAAACCTCTACGAGCAGTACTTC
>TRBV7-9|once|TRBD1|TRBJ1-1
CASSLATGPNTEAFF
TGTGCCAGCAGCTTAGCGACAGGGCCGAACACTGAAGCTTTCTTT
>TRBV6-4|medium-sized|NA|TRBJ2-1
CASSDSSENEQFF
TGTGCCAGCAGTGACTCGTCTGAGAATGAGCAGTTCTTC
>TRBV15|NA|NA|TRBJ1-2
CATSRDGGSNNYGYTF
TGTGCCACCAGCAGAGACGGAGGTTCTAATAACTATGGCTACACCTTC
>TRBV10-2|NA|NA|TRBJ2-1
CASSAGNNEQFF
TGCGCCAGCAGTGCCGGGAACAATGAGCAGTTCTTC
>TRBV5-1|NA|NA|TRBJ2-7
CASSLGTETYEQYF
TGCGCCAGCAGCCTGGGGACCGAGACCTACGAGCAGTACTTC
>TRBV4-2|NA|NA|TRBJ2-1
CASSQAVGVEQFF
TGTGCCAGCAGCCAAGCCGTGGGCGTTGAGCAGTTCTTC
>TRBV27|NA|NA|TRBJ1-1
CASSTLNTEAFF
TGTGCCAGCAGTACCCTGAACACTGAAGCTTTCTTT
>TRBV5-4|NA|TRBD1|TRBJ1-2
CASSIPGQGVYGYTF
TGTGCCAGCAGCATTCCGGGACAGGGGGTCTATGGCTACACCTTC
>TRBV11-3|NA|TRBD2|TRBJ2-5
CASSQRGGDQETQYF
TGTGCCAGCAGTCAGCGGGGGGGGGACCAAGAGACCCAGTACTTC
>TRBV19|NA|NA|TRBJ1-5
CASTWTERNNQPQHF
TGTGCCAGTACTTGGACCGAAAGAAACAATCAGCCCCAGCATTTT
>TRBV14|NA|NA|TRBJ2-1
CASSQGRPNEQFF
TGTGCCAGCAGCCAAGGGCGACCGAATGAGCAGTTCTTC
>TRBV15|NA|NA|TRBJ2-7
CATSRDPPGGSANRQYF
TGTGCCACCAGCAGAGATCCCCCTGGGGGGTCGGCGAACCGGCAGTACTTC
>TRBV7-9|NA|TRBD2|TRBJ2-2
CASSLRLAGGPGELFF
TGTGCCAGCAGCCTTCGACTAGCGGGAGGGCCCGGGGAGCTGTTTTTT
>TRBV10-1|NA|NA|TRBJ1-4
CASSEESGTEKLFF
TGCGCCAGCAGTGAAGAGTCTGGGACCGAAAAACTGTTTTTT
>TRBV7-9|once|NA|TRBJ2-3
CASSQDRTSTDTQYF
TGTGCCAGCAGCCAGGACAGAACTAGCACAGATACGCAGTATTTT
>TRBV2|NA|NA|TRBJ1-2
CASTPDVINYGYTF
TGTGCCAGCACCCCGGATGTCATTAACTATGGCTACACCTTC
>TRBV28|NA|TRBD2|TRBJ2-2
CASSFPSGGTGELFF
TGTGCCAGCAGTTTTCCTAGCGGGGGCACCGGGGAGCTGTTTTTT
>TRBV7-2|NA|TRBD1|TRBJ1-3
CASSGRTGGSGNTIYF
TGTGCCAGCAGCGGACGGACAGGGGGCTCTGGAAACACCATATATTTT
>TRBV4-3|medium-sized|NA|TRBJ2-7
CASSQDPGTPYEQYF
TGCGCCAGCAGCCAAGATCCCGGGACCCCCTACGAGCAGTACTTC
>TRBV5-4|NA|NA|TRBJ2-7
CASRGQASYEQYF
TGTGCCAGCAGGGGGCAGGCATCCTACGAGCAGTACTTC
>TRBV5-1|NA|NA|TRBJ1-4
CASSPPGGGAVKLFF
TGCGCCAGCAGCCCCCCCGGGGGCGGGGCGGTAAAACTGTTTTTT
>TRBV6-6|NA|NA|TRBJ1-5
CASSYDLSNQPQHF
TGTGCCAGCAGTTACGACCTTAGCAATCAGCCCCAGCATTTT
>TRBV27|NA|TRBD2|TRBJ2-1
CASSTGTSGYNEQFF
TGTGCCAGCTCTACCGGGACTAGCGGATACAATGAGCAGTTCTTC
>TRBV7-3|NA|NA|TRBJ2-2
CASSEGGPTNTGELFF
TGTGCCAGCAGCGAAGGCGGACCTACCAACACCGGGGAGCTGTTTTTT
>TRBV5-1|NA|TRBD1|TRBJ2-1
CASSLRLGQGYNEQFF
TGCGCCAGCAGCTTGAGGCTGGGACAGGGATACAATGAGCAGTTCTTC
>TRBV10-1|NA|TRBD2|TRBJ2-1
CASSEKAGGYNEQFF
TGCGCCAGCAGTGAGAAAGCGGGGGGCTACAATGAGCAGTTCTTC
>TRBV2|NA|NA|TRBJ2-7
CASRGIYEQYF
TGTGCCAGCAGGGGGATCTACGAGCAGTACTTC
>TRBV15|NA|TRBD1|TRBJ2-7
CATGTGDSYEQYF
TGTGCCACTGGGACAGGGGATTCCTACGAGCAGTACTTC
>TRBV9|NA|NA|TRBJ2-3
CASSVEFADTQYF
TGTGCCAGCAGCGTAGAATTCGCAGATACGCAGTATTTT
>TRBV9|NA|NA|TRBJ2-3
CASSVAGDTDTQYF
TGTGCCAGCAGCGTAGCGGGGGACACAGATACGCAGTATTTT
>TRBV9|NA|NA|TRBJ1-1
CASSVEERTEAFF
TGTGCCAGCAGCGTAGAGGAGAGAACTGAAGCTTTCTTT
>TRBV5-6|NA|TRBD1|TRBJ2-4
CASSPGQGADIQYF
TGTGCCAGCAGCCCTGGACAGGGGGCAGACATTCAGTACTTC
>TRBV7-8|NA|NA|TRBJ1-2
CASSLGPVPLANYGYTF
TGTGCCAGCAGCCTGGGACCCGTGCCGCTCGCTAACTATGGCTACACCTTC
>TRBV9|NA|TRBD1|TRBJ1-5
CASSDRGANQPQHF
TGTGCCAGCAGCGACAGGGGCGCCAATCAGCCCCAGCATTTT
>TRBV2|few|NA|TRBJ2-7
CASTTGLSYEQYF
TGTGCCAGCACCACAGGGCTTTCCTACGAGCAGTACTTC
>TRBV7-9|NA|NA|TRBJ1-1
CASSLMPSSNTEAFF
TGTGCCAGCAGCTTGATGCCGTCATCGAACACTGAAGCTTTCTTT
>TRBV7-2|NA|NA|TRBJ2-7
CASTPAGYEQYF
TGTGCCAGCACCCCGGCCGGGTACGAGCAGTACTTC
>TRBV30|few|NA|TRBJ1-5
CAWSVQSNQPQHF
TGTGCCTGGAGTGTACAGAGCAATCAGCCCCAGCATTTT
>TRBV11-2|NA|NA|TRBJ2-1
CASGRSSYNEQFF
TGTGCCAGCGGGAGGAGCTCCTACAATGAGCAGTTCTTC
>TRBV10-3|NA|TRBD1|TRBJ2-7
CAIGGSYRGRDEQYF
TGTGCCATCGGGGGGTCCTACAGGGGGCGAGACGAGCAGTACTTC
>TRBV28|NA|NA|TRBJ2-7
CASSLGQYEQYF
TGTGCCAGCAGCCTCGGACAGTACGAGCAGTACTTC
>TRBV28|NA|NA|TRBJ2-6
CASSPPGANWANVLTF
TGTGCCAGCAGTCCACCAGGGGCCAACTGGGCCAACGTCCTGACTTTC
>TRBV2|few|NA|TRBJ1-2
CASSVRRGDGYTF
TGTGCCAGCAGTGTCCGAAGGGGAGATGGCTACACCTTC
>TRBV5-4|NA|NA|TRBJ2-2
CASSFLAGELFF
TGTGCCAGCAGCTTTCTGGCCGGGGAGCTGTTTTTT
>TRBV5-5|NA|NA|TRBJ2-2
CASSLGHNTGELFF
TGTGCCAGCAGCTTGGGCCACAACACCGGGGAGCTGTTTTTT
>TRBV4-3|NA|TRBD1|TRBJ2-5
CASSHADREQETQYF
TGCGCCAGCAGCCATGCGGACAGGGAGCAAGAGACCCAGTACTTC
>TRBV6-5|NA|TRBD1|TRBJ2-2
CASSRGQGFTGELFF
TGTGCCAGCAGTAGGGGACAGGGGTTCACCGGGGAGCTGTTTTTT
>TRBV19|NA|NA|TRBJ2-1
CASRPPGPSREQFF
TGTGCCAGTAGACCACCGGGCCCCAGCCGAGAGCAGTTCTTC
>TRBV19|NA|NA|TRBJ2-1
CASSMGLNEQFF
TGTGCCAGTAGTATGGGGCTCAATGAGCAGTTCTTC